This TCR beta chain stems from a study of blood T cell repertoires in COVID-19. Turning to the study itself: The samples span acute and convalescent COVID-19 from the United States, Italy and Spain. Sample material is recorded as cDNA or gDNA derived from T cells, B-cell-depleted T cells, or PBMCs.

In the original analysis: Amplifying reference gene primers gave estimates of nucleated cell counts. The repertoire was sequenced with immunoSEQ multiplex PCR; TCRdb's copy has only in-frame clones and lacks some. V and J calls and clone size are those listed in that table; D and trimming were worked out from the DNA. The profile shows about 260,000 clones, about 82% of them singletons. Sequencing used PBMCs or T cells enriched from blood (not recorded which). The sequence came from a woman between 45 and 65 years old who had recovered from COVID-19.

CDR3 DNA sequence: TGTGCCAGCAGTCCCCGGGGACAGGCCAAAAACATTCAGTACTTC. Translating it yields CASSPRGQAKNIQYF. This chain links TRBV27 with TRBJ2-4; 7 bases line up with TRBD1. Germline-derived CDR1 and CDR2 are MNHEY and SMNVEV (reference sequence). The CDR3 has 15 amino acids. J gave up 1 base and V 5 bases, and 5 bases lay outside the gene matches.